This TCR beta chain came from a study of Graves' ophthalmopathy and Graves' hyperthyroidism. V shed 1 base and J shed 7 bases, with 4 bases lying between them. The CDR3 is made up of 11 amino acids. Many counts were recorded for this clonotype. RNA transcripts served as template for amplifying TCR beta CDR3 sequences. HTBI-primed first-round RT-PCR preceded second-round multiplex PCR. MiXCR was run by TCRdb on the multiplex PCR reads, yielding one entry per CDR3 protein. The sample has about 700,000 distinct CDR3 sequences; 35% to 45% are singletons. The receptor was isolated from an adult man with Graves' ophthalmopathy. The sample comprised peripheral blood. This chain connects TRBV12-3 or TRBV12-4 to TRBJ1-1, with unresolved D. The CDR3 is CASSLEIEAFF. The CDR3 bases are TGTGCCAGCAGTTTAGAAATTGAAGCTTTCTTT.